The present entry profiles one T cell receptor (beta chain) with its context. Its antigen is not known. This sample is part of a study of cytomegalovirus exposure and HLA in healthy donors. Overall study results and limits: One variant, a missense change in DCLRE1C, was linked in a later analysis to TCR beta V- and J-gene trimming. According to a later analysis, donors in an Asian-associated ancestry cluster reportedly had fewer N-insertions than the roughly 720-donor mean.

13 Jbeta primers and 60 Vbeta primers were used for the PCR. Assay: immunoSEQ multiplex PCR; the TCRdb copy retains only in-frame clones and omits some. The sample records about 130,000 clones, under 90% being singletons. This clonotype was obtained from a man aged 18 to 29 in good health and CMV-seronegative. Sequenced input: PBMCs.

Here the CDR3 reads CASSLGGTSEAFF. The CDR3 bases are TGTGCCAGCAGCTTAGGAGGGACATCCGAAGCTTTCTTT. The chain is built from TRBV7-7 and TRBJ1-1; D is possibly TRBD1 (6 bases). CDR1 is SSHAT, CDR2 FNYEAQ, per germline (reference sequence). There are 13 residues in the CDR3. V lost 1 base to trimming and J lost 8 bases, with 11 bases between them.